Shown below are 24 T cell receptor beta chains from a single sample sequenced in a study of CD8 T cells in Susac syndrome. A quantity of roughly 0.5 to 1 ug RNA underwent reverse transcription using random hexamers. TCRdb reanalysed the immunoSEQ multiplex PCR reads using MiXCR and keeps one entry per CDR3 protein. The sample includes over 80,000 distinct CDR3 sequences, roughly 91% of them seen just once. The sequenced sample consisted of CD8+ T cells from PBMCs. The receptor set was obtained from a human donor in good health.

The chain carries TRBV13 and TRBJ1-2, with D possibly TRBD1 on 5 matching bases. CDR1 and CDR2 from the germline V gene are PRHDT and FYEKMQ (reference sequence). The CDR3 is 11 residues long. DNA of the CDR3: TGTGCGGCGGGAGGGGACTATGGCTACACCTTC. It specifies CAAGGDYGYTF.

This chain uses TRBV27 with TRBJ2-3, with 7 bases aligning to TRBD2. Germline CDR1 MNHEY, CDR2 SMNVEV (reference sequence). The CDR3 extends over 11 amino acids. V trimming: 8 bases; J trimming: 5 bases; junction bases outside the gene matches: 1. CDR3 residues: CASGGGDTQYF. The CDR3 bases are TGTGCCAGCGGGGGGGGAGATACGCAGTATTTT.

This sequence joins TRBV5-1 and TRBJ2-7; D is possibly TRBD1 (6 bases). The germline V and J ends were trimmed by 4 bases and 4 bases, with 21 bases remaining between them. The CDR3 spans 16 residues. Germline-derived CDR1 and CDR2 are SGHRS and YFSETQ. CDR3 bases: TGCGCCAGCAGCGGCGCGAAGACAGGAGGATTTTACGAGCAGTACTTC. This codes for CASSGAKTGGFYEQYF.

This clonotype came up once. The chain recombines TRBV3-1 with TRBJ2-2, with TRBD1 matching 9 bases. V lost 1 base, J lost 4 bases, and 1 base stayed unmatched. The CDR3 spans 15 residues. CDR1 is LGHDT, CDR2 YNNKEL, per germline (reference sequence). CDR3 in DNA: TGTGCCAGCAGCCAAGGACAGGGGGGCACCGGGGAGCTGTTTTTT. Translation gives CASSQGQGGTGELFF. Using reference TRBV3-1 and TRBJ2-2 for the parts outside the CDR3, the full variable domain is DTAVSQTPKYLVTQMGNDKSIKCEQNLGHDTMYWYKQDSKKFLKIMFSYNNKELIINETVPNRFSPKSPDKAHLNLHINSLELGDSAVYFCASSQGQGGTGELFFGEGSRLTVL.

The chain carries TRBV19 and TRBJ2-5; possibly TRBD1 for D (6 bases). The germline CDR1 and CDR2 sequences are LNHDA and SQIVND (reference sequence). Trimming cost V 6 bases and J 5 bases, with 25 bases left between them. This CDR3 spans 17 amino acids. CDR3 DNA sequence: TGTGCCAGTAGCCCTTCGGGACACATCCGGGCAGAGGAGACCCAGTACTTC. Residues: CASSPSGHIRAEETQYF.

The genes are TRBV7-2 and TRBJ2-7; the match to TRBD1 covers 9 bases. V dropped 3 bases and J dropped 2; count of bases not matched to a gene: 8. The germline V gene encodes CDR1 SGHTA and CDR2 FQGNSA. The CDR3 covers 16 residues. The CDR3 spells CASSFGVGTGTYEQYF. The CDR3 nucleotides are TGTGCCAGCAGCTTTGGGGTCGGGACAGGGACCTACGAGCAGTACTTC.

The chain couples TRBV30 to TRBJ2-1; D is possibly TRBD1 or TRBD2 (5 bases each). V lost 2 bases to trimming and J lost 7 bases, with 6 bases between them. Germline CDR1 GTSNPN, CDR2 SVGIG (reference sequence). The CDR3 spans 11 residues. The CDR3 here is CAWSWGNEQFF. The DNA for the CDR3 is TGTGCCTGGAGTTGGGGGAATGAGCAGTTCTTC.

This chain links TRBV20-1 with TRBJ2-5; a possible D gene is TRBD2 (5 bases). This CDR3 is built from 16 residues. From germline, CDR1 is DFQATT and CDR2 SNEGSKA (reference sequence). The germline V and J ends were trimmed by 1 base and 2 bases, with 17 bases remaining between them. The CDR3 loop is CSARGPRTVGQETQYF. DNA for the CDR3: TGCAGTGCTAGAGGCCCCAGGACTGTAGGGCAAGAGACCCAGTACTTC.

The chain uses TRBV3-1 and TRBJ2-2; D uncertain. This CDR3 spans 16 amino acids. Deletions cut 0 bases from V and 8 bases from J, with 16 bases between. Germline CDR1 LGHDT, CDR2 YNNKEL (reference sequence). CDR3 DNA: TGTGCCAGCAGCCAAGATCGAGTCTCGGCTTGGGGGGAGCTGTTTTTT. It translates to CASSQDRVSAWGELFF. Supplemented by reference TRBV3-1 and TRBJ2-2, the full variable domain reads DTAVSQTPKYLVTQMGNDKSIKCEQNLGHDTMYWYKQDSKKFLKIMFSYNNKELIINETVPNRFSPKSPDKAHLNLHINSLELGDSAVYFCASSQDRVSAWGELFFGEGSRLTVL.

This chain connects TRBV5-4 to TRBJ2-3; D gene ambiguous. CDR1 and CDR2 from the germline V gene are SGHNT and YYREEE (reference sequence). The CDR3 has 13 residues. V was pared by 0 bases and J by 2 bases, with 4 bases between. In nucleotides, the CDR3 is TGTGCCAGCAGCTTGGACTACACAGATACGCAGTATTTT. It is translated as CASSLDYTDTQYF.

This sequence joins TRBV6-1 and TRBJ2-5; D may be TRBD1 or TRBD2 (5 bases each). Germline CDR1 is MNHNS and CDR2 is SASEGT. This CDR3 contains 13 residues. The V end was cut by 1 base, the J end by 3 bases, with 6 bases between. CDR3 amino acids: CASSEVGEETQYF. In DNA, the CDR3 is TGTGCCAGCAGTGAAGTGGGGGAAGAGACCCAGTACTTC.

The chain is built from TRBV29-1 and TRBJ2-3; 7 bases map to TRBD1. Germline V gives CDR1 SQVTM, CDR2 ANQGSEA. The CDR3 has 13 residues. The trim removed 7 bases at V and 0 bases at J, leaving 4 bases unmatched. The CDR3: CSGRDSSTDTQYF. CDR3 coding DNA: TGCAGCGGCCGGGACAGTAGCACAGATACGCAGTATTTT.

V is TRBV19 and J is TRBJ2-7, with 7 bases matching TRBD1. The CDR3 length is 14 residues. After removal of 6 bases from V and 3 bases from J, the junction contained 8 bases not matched to a gene. Germline values: CDR1 LNHDA, CDR2 SQIVND (reference sequence). The CDR3 is CASSRSGTDYEQYF. In DNA form, the CDR3 reads TGTGCCAGTAGCCGATCCGGGACAGACTACGAGCAGTACTTC.

The V gene is TRBV27, the J gene TRBJ1-1, with unresolved D. This CDR3 is built from 14 residues. V was cut by 3 bases and J by 1 base, with 9 bases left in between. The germline V gene encodes CDR1 MNHEY and CDR2 SMNVEV (reference sequence). CDR3 nucleotide sequence: TGTGCCAGCAGTTTTTACTTTGGGAACACTGAAGCTTTCTTT. It is translated as CASSFYFGNTEAFF.

The chain's CDR3 is CASSYGDPNNEQFF. The CDR3 DNA reads as TGTGCCAGCAGCTACGGAGACCCAAACAATGAGCAGTTCTTC. The chain is built from TRBV12-3 or TRBV12-4 and TRBJ2-1, with D unclear. V was shortened by 6 bases and J by 5 bases, with 14 bases between the two germline ends. This CDR3 region has 14 residues.

This chain links TRBV4-1 with TRBJ1-2; D uncertain. The CDR3 spans 14 residues. V was cut by 5 bases and J by 5 bases, with 15 bases left in between. The germline CDR1 and CDR2 sequences are MGHRA and YSYEKL. CDR3 amino acids: CASSSRSGNYGYTF. The CDR3 coding sequence is TGCGCCAGCAGCAGCCGGTCGGGAAATTATGGCTACACCTTC.

The chain is built from TRBV9 and TRBJ2-1; 8 bases are a match to TRBD1. With 4 bases clipped from V and 8 bases from J, the junction kept 8 bases outside the gene matches. Germline-derived CDR1 and CDR2 are SGDLS and YYNGEE. This CDR3 region has 14 residues. In DNA, the CDR3 is TGTGCCAGCAGCCTAAGTCAGGGGGCGCATGAGCAGTTCTTC. It translates to CASSLSQGAHEQFF.

This chain uses TRBV20-1 with TRBJ2-7; D possibly uses TRBD1 or TRBD2 (6 bases each). The CDR3 is 15 residues long. CDR1 DFQATT and CDR2 SNEGSKA come from the germline V gene (reference sequence). Between the trimmed V and J ends, which lost 5 bases and 3 bases, there was a span of 20 bases. The CDR3 region has the DNA TGCAGTGCTCTAATAGGGGGGCCCCTTCTCTACGAGCAGTACTTC. It codes for CSALIGGPLLYEQYF.

The chain recombines TRBV5-1 with TRBJ2-7; TRBD2 agrees at 8 bases. V lost 8 bases to trimming and J lost 4 bases; unmatched junction nucleotides: 11. Germline values: CDR1 SGHRS, CDR2 YFSETQ. This CDR3 has 14 residues. CDR3 nucleotides: TGCGCCAGTTCGCCGGATAGCGGGGTTTACGAGCAGTACTTC. Translated: CASSPDSGVYEQYF.

This sequence joins TRBV14 and TRBJ2-7; D call uncertain. Germline V gives CDR1 SGHDN, CDR2 FVKESK. The CDR3 runs to 12 residues. V was pared by 3 bases and J by 6 bases, with 9 bases between. The CDR3 here is CASSQSPSEQYF. The CDR3 DNA sequence: TGTGCCAGCAGCCAGTCTCCTTCCGAGCAGTACTTC. Full variable domain (rest looked up from reference TRBV14 and TRBJ2-7): EAGVTQFPSHSVIEKGQTVTLRCDPISGHDNLYWYRRVMGKEIKFLLHFVKESKQDESGMPNNRFLAERTGGTYSTLKVQPAELEDSGVYFCASSQSPSEQYFGPGTRLTVT.

The V call is TRBV20-1, the J call TRBJ1-5; D gene ambiguous. Germline V gives CDR1 DFQATT, CDR2 SNEGSKA (reference sequence). V was clipped by 0 bases and J by 4 bases, with 7 bases between them. This CDR3 region has 13 residues. The CDR3 DNA is TGCAGTGCTAGAGATGGTAGAAATCAGCCCCAGCATTTT. The encoded protein is CSARDGRNQPQHF.

The chain links TRBV7-8 to TRBJ2-1; 13 bases agree with TRBD2. CDR1 and CDR2 from the germline V gene are SGHVS and FQNEAQ. With V trimmed by 6 bases and J by 6 bases, 11 bases remained unmatched. The CDR3 sequence is 17 residues long. The CDR3 protein is CASSKTSGGWRVNEQFF. The CDR3 bases are TGTGCCAGCAGTAAGACTAGCGGGGGGTGGAGGGTCAATGAGCAGTTCTTC.

The chain has TRBV10-3 and TRBJ2-3; D call uncertain. This CDR3 spans 13 amino acids. The V gene lost 2 bases and the J gene lost 3 bases, with 6 bases spanning the gap. Germline CDR1 is ENHRY and CDR2 is SYGVKD. CDR3 DNA sequence: TGTGCCATCAGTGAGACTAAGACAGATACGCAGTATTTT. Translation gives CAISETKTDTQYF.

This clonotype was seen a handful of times. V gene TRBV9 combines with J gene TRBJ2-3; D unclear. CDR1 is SGDLS and CDR2 is YYNGEE in the germline V gene. The germline V and J ends were trimmed by 3 bases and 2 bases, with 4 bases remaining between them. This CDR3 has 12 residues. Here the CDR3 DNA reads TGTGCCAGCAGCGGACTCACAGATACGCAGTATTTT. Its protein is CASSGLTDTQYF. The full variable domain, rest sourced from reference TRBV9 and TRBJ2-3, is DSGVTQTPKHLITATGQRVTLRCSPRSGDLSVYWYQQSLDQGLQFLIQYYNGEERAKGNILERFSAQQFPDLHSELNLSSLELGDSALYFCASSGLTDTQYFGPGTRLTVL.